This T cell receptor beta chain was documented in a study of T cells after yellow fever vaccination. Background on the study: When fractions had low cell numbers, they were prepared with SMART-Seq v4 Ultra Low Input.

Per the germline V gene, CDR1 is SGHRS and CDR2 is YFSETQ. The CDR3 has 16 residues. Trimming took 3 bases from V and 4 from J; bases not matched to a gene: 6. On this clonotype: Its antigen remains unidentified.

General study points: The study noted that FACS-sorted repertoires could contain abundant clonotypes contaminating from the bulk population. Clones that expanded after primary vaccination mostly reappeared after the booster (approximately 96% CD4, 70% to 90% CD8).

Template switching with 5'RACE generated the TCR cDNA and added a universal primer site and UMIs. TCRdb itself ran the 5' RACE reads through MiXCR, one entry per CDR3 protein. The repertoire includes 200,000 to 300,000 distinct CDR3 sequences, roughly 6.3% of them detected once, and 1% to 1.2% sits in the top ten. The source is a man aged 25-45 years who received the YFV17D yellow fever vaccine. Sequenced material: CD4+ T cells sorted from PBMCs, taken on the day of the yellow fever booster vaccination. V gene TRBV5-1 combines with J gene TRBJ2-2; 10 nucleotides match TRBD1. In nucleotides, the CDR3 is TGCGCCAGCAGCTCGACAGGGGGCCTCTCCACCGGGGAGCTGTTTTTT. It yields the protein CASSSTGGLSTGELFF.